This TCR beta chain was observed in a study of shared clonotypes between healthy human individuals. Study-wide results and limits: Some naive CD4 clonotypes, roughly 5%, turned up in common across several donors.

Points on this clone: What it recognizes is unknown.

Naive CD8 cells, CD45RO-negative and positively selected for CCR7, excluded terminally differentiated effector memory CD45RA+ cells. The data were produced by immunoSEQ multiplex PCR, yet TCRdb's version contains in-frame clones alone and is incomplete. The profile shows approximately 1.9 million clones, 80% to 95% of them singletons. The CDR3 has 15 residues. Trimming at V came to 5 bases and at J to 2 bases, leaving 6 bases not matched to a gene. CDR1 and CDR2 (germline): SGHTA, FQGNSA. Sequencing used naive CD8+ T cells from PBMCs. This clonotype was sampled from a man aged 18 to 29 in good health. Some clones in this sample may be carry-over from other donors' samples. V gene TRBV7-2 combines with J gene TRBJ2-1; 7 bases match TRBD2. CDR3 bases: TGTGCCAGCAGCCCTATAGCGGGCCCCTACAATGAGCAGTTCTTC. Translating gives CASSPIAGPYNEQFF.